Listed here are 2 T cell receptor beta chains from one sample, sequenced in a study of blood T cells in healthy people across ages. A second PCR, run for roughly 7 to 11 cycles, used a sample-barcoded 5' primer plus a J-beta primer mix. MiXCR, applied by TCRdb to the 5' RACE reads, yields one record per CDR3 protein. The repertoire includes 550,000 to 600,000 distinct CDR3 sequences, 25% to 30% of them detected once, and less than 20% sits in the top ten. The sample consisted of blood. These receptors came from a woman in her 70s in good health.

This clonotype has more than one count but fewer than ten. The chain recombines TRBV20-1 with TRBJ1-4, with a weak D call TRBD1 (6 bases). Germline CDR1 is DFQATT and CDR2 is SNEGSKA (reference sequence). V gave up 0 bases and J gave up 8 bases, with 16 bases separating them. The CDR3 consists of 15 residues. As DNA, the CDR3 is TGCAGTGCTAGAGATCATTGGGGGGCGACAGAAAAACTGTTTTTT. Protein product: CSARDHWGATEKLFF.

The V and J genes are TRBV27 and TRBJ2-7; 8 nucleotides match TRBD2. The junction had 12 bases not matched to a gene; V was cut back by 8 bases and J by 6 bases. Germline CDR1 and CDR2: MNHEY and SMNVEV (reference sequence). The length of the CDR3 is 14 residues. The CDR3 loop is CASGLAGRLVEQYF. Written as DNA, the CDR3 is TGTGCCAGCGGGTTAGCGGGGAGGTTGGTCGAGCAGTACTTC.